This T cell receptor beta chain comes out of a study of blood T cells in healthy people across ages. The study, taken as a whole, reports: Naive and antigen-experienced cells were not separated, limiting conclusive comparison. Roughly linear declines in TCR beta diversity per million T cells occurred with age. In long-lived donors, naive CD4+ cell counts and diversity exceeded those of aged donors.

Of note for this clonotype: Its antigen is unknown.

Together with a sample-barcoded 5' primer, a J-beta primer mix was included in a second PCR lasting about 6 to 11 cycles. Every molecule of cDNA carried a tag from a template-switch adaptor with 12 random nucleotides. TCRdb recomputed calls from the 5' RACE reads with MiXCR, one row per CDR3 protein. The sample has some 1.1 million distinct CDR3 sequences, 35% to 45% seen once. Trimming pared 0 bases from V and 5 bases from J, leaving 17 bases between. Germline V gene lookup returns CDR1 DFQATT and CDR2 SNEGSKA (reference sequence). This CDR3 is built from 16 residues. The V gene is TRBV20-1, the J gene TRBJ2-1; no definite D call. This TCR was sampled from a man aged 18 to 30 in good health. The sequenced material came from blood. CDR3 nucleotide sequence: TGCAGTGCTAGAGATACCGGACGAAGGGTAAACAATGAGCAGTTCTTC. Its protein product is CSARDTGRRVNNEQFF.